This is a list of T cell receptor beta chains from one sample in a study of blood T cell repertoires in COVID-19. The data were produced by immunoSEQ multiplex PCR, yet TCRdb's version contains in-frame clones alone and is incomplete. The sample consists of about 480,000 clones, about 89% of them appearing once. The sequenced material came from peripheral blood. These receptors all come from a woman between 45 and 60 years old with COVID-19, enrolled during active disease. CDR3s include the opening cysteine and the closing phenylalanine or tryptophan. A D gene is named only where the DNA matches it firmly. The size field is filled for only some rows; it gives once, few, many or a size class.

CDR3nt	CDR3aa	abundance	j_gene	d_gene	v_gene
TGTGCCAGCAGCCCGACAGGGGTTTTAGGTTCACCCCTCCACTTT	CASSPTGVLGSPLHF	.	TRBJ1-6	TRBD1	TRBV11-2
TGTGCCAGCAGCCTCCGGCGGTGGCCCTACAATGAGCAGTTCTTC	CASSLRRWPYNEQFF	.	TRBJ2-1	.	TRBV7-9
TGTGCCAGTAGTATTATCGGGGGGGCAGATACGCAGTATTTT	CASSIIGGADTQYF	.	TRBJ2-3	TRBD2	TRBV19
TGTGCCACCAGCTCGGGGACAGGGGCCTACAATGAGCAGTTCTTC	CATSSGTGAYNEQFF	.	TRBJ2-1	TRBD1	TRBV15
TGTGCCAGCAGTCCACCGGTGGATAATTCACCCCTCCACTTT	CASSPPVDNSPLHF	once	TRBJ1-6	.	TRBV5-4
TGCGCCAGCAGCTTAAACTGGGCCCTATCTGGCGAAGGCTACACCTTC	CASSLNWALSGEGYTF	few	TRBJ1-2	.	TRBV5-1
TGTGCCACATTGTCTGAGGGGGTGAACACTGAAGCTTTCTTT	CATLSEGVNTEAFF	.	TRBJ1-1	.	TRBV13
TGCAGCGTGGGTGGGCGCCTCACAGATACGCAGTATTTT	CSVGGRLTDTQYF	.	TRBJ2-3	.	TRBV29-1
TGTGCCAGCAGTGGACAGAGCTATAATGAAAAACTGTTTTTT	CASSGQSYNEKLFF	few	TRBJ1-4	.	TRBV2
TGTGCCAGCAGCTTGGACTATAAAGGCGGGGAGCTGTTTTTT	CASSLDYKGGELFF	.	TRBJ2-2	.	TRBV5-4
TGCGCCAGCAGCGCGGGGAGGGGGAGGGAGACTGAAGCTTTCTTT	CASSAGRGRETEAFF	.	TRBJ1-1	.	TRBV5-1
TGTGCCAGCAGTTTATCGACAGGAACTAATGAAAAACTGTTTTTT	CASSLSTGTNEKLFF	.	TRBJ1-4	.	TRBV27
TGTGCCAGCAGCTTCTCGGTAGGCACAGATACGCAGTATTTT	CASSFSVGTDTQYF	.	TRBJ2-3	.	TRBV7-3
TGTGCCAGTAGGGGGAGGACCCTTGAAGCTTTCTTT	CASRGRTLEAFF	once	TRBJ1-1	.	TRBV19
TGTGCCAGTAGGAGGACTAGCGGGGGCGCTGAGCAGTACTTC	CASRRTSGGAEQYF	.	TRBJ2-7	TRBD2	TRBV19
TGTGCCAGCAGCCCAAATTTGAACACTGAAGCTTTCTTT	CASSPNLNTEAFF	.	TRBJ1-1	.	TRBV3-1/TRBV3-2
TGTGCCAGTAGTATAGATTGGGCTAGCGGGGGCCGATACAATGAGCAGTTCTTC	CASSIDWASGGRYNEQFF	.	TRBJ2-1	TRBD2	TRBV19
TGTGCCATCAGCCATCCCGGGACAGGGAACGAGCAGTACTTC	CAISHPGTGNEQYF	.	TRBJ2-7	TRBD1	TRBV10-3
TGCAGTGCTAGTCGACCCCCCCGACAGGGGGGTGAGCAGTTCTTC	CSASRPPRQGGEQFF	.	TRBJ2-1	TRBD1	TRBV20-1
TGTGCCACCGGGGGGGACAGCTTCAACACTGAAGCTTTCTTT	CATGGDSFNTEAFF	once	TRBJ1-1	TRBD1	TRBV19
TGTGCCAGCAGCTTCCAGGGGGCGGGTAATGAGCAGTTCTTC	CASSFQGAGNEQFF	.	TRBJ2-1	TRBD1	TRBV11-2
TGTGCCAGCTCACCCAGGCGGGACACAGATACGCAGTATTTT	CASSPRRDTDTQYF	.	TRBJ2-3	.	TRBV18
TGTGCCACCTATGGGGGTCGCGGGGGGCAAACAGATACGCAGTATTTT	CATYGGRGGQTDTQYF	.	TRBJ2-3	TRBD2	TRBV7-3
TGTGCCAGCAGCCTCGATGAAAAACTGTTTTTT	CASSLDEKLFF	.	TRBJ1-4	.	TRBV13
TGCGCCAGCAGCTTCAATATTGAGAGCACAGATACGCAGTATTTT	CASSFNIESTDTQYF	.	TRBJ2-3	.	TRBV5-1
TGTGCCAGCAGCCCGAATCTCGGGATAGGCAGCGGGGCTTTCTTT	CASSPNLGIGSGAFF	.	TRBJ1-1	.	TRBV21-1
TGTGCCAGCAGTTACTCGAAGGGGGGGCCCCTGAGGAGCTACACCTTC	CASSYSKGGPLRSYTF	once	TRBJ1-2	.	TRBV6-5
TGTGCCAGCAACATTCCCGAGGGATCGGGCTATGGCTACACCTTC	CASNIPEGSGYGYTF	few	TRBJ1-2	.	TRBV6-6
TGCGCCAGCAGCCGACGAACAGCCGGGACAGAGAACACCATATATTTT	CASSRRTAGTENTIYF	few	TRBJ1-3	TRBD1	TRBV4-1
TGTGCCAGTAGTATGGGCAGGCCCAACTACGAGCAGTACTTC	CASSMGRPNYEQYF	.	TRBJ2-7	.	TRBV19
TGCGCCAGCAGCGCGTGGGGCCGAACTGAAGCTTTCTTT	CASSAWGRTEAFF	.	TRBJ1-1	.	TRBV5-1